One sample yielded the 3 T cell receptor beta chains listed below, sequenced in a study of tumor-infiltrating lymphocytes in primary liver carcinoma. Using a constant-region primer together with ProtoScript II reverse transcriptase, TCR beta cDNA was made from about 500 ng of total RNA. Employing slightly modified ARM-PCR, three nested multiplex PCR rounds were run, and these gave rise to the TCR beta libraries. Primers for the first two PCR rounds were TRBV1-TRBV30 forward primers and a C-beta reverse primer (around 10 cycles per round). TCRdb redid the calling of the multiplex PCR reads with MiXCR, one entry per CDR3 protein. The sample holds 200,000 or so distinct CDR3 sequences, roughly two thirds seen once. Germline DNA was also extracted, and blood RNA was taken from unsorted whole blood. What was sequenced was peripheral blood. These receptors all come from a woman aged 55-69 years with primary liver carcinoma and hepatitis B virus infection.

As for this clonotype: In this CDR3 the conserved last residue, phenylalanine or tryptophan, is missing, so a read error is likely. V usage is TRBV6-5 and J usage is TRBJ2-3; 10 bases are shared with TRBD2. This CDR3 region has 15 residues. The germline V gene has CDR1 MNHEY and CDR2 SVGAGI. CDR3 amino acids: CAGSYGTSDTDTQYS. CDR3 nucleotides: TGTGCCGGCAGTTACGGGACTAGCGACACAGATACGCAGTATTCT.

Concerning this clonotype: The junction differs from germline at one of its ends, possibly a read error. The chain uses TRBV10-3 and TRBJ2-1; no clear D. The CDR3 sequence is 11 residues long. Germline CDR1 is ENHRY and CDR2 is SYGVKD. This chain's CDR3 is CAISSADEQFF. The CDR3 nucleotides read TGTGCCATCAGTTCGGCCGATGAGCAGTTTTTC.

A remark on this clonotype: One base away lies a much larger clone, so this may be a sequencing read error. The chain uses TRBV6-5 and TRBJ2-5, with 7 bases identical to TRBD2. The CDR3 extends over 18 amino acids. The germline CDR1 and CDR2 sequences are MNHEY and SVGAGI. The CDR3 sequence: CASGYSIRASGRRGTQYF. In DNA form, the CDR3 reads TGTGCCAGCGGTTACTCGATCAGGGCTAGCGGTCGCCGGGGGACCCAGTACTTC.